This T cell receptor beta chain was documented in a study of cytomegalovirus exposure and HLA in healthy donors. Overall study results and limits: The authors enumerated under 200 TCR beta chains as linked to cytomegalovirus. Another analysis was done later, and it associated over 15,000 TCR beta sequences with HLA alleles at 0.05 false discovery rate. Testing in vitro showed a few CMV-associated chains specific for CMV antigens. A likely sequencing artifact accounted for one observed cluster of highly shared sequence variants.

On this clone: Its antigen remains unidentified.

The germline CDR1 and CDR2 sequences are SGHRS and YFSETQ. V dropped 4 bases and J dropped 3 bases, with 25 bases sitting between them. This CDR3 spans 18 amino acids. The PCR ran on 60 Vbeta and 13 Jbeta primers. Profiling relied on immunoSEQ multiplex PCR, and the TCRdb table lists in-frame clones only, not all of them. Here the sample table reports under 65,000 clones. This clonotype was obtained from a woman aged 40-49 years in good health and CMV-seronegative. V and J are TRBV5-1 and TRBJ1-2; no clear D gene. The specimen was PBMCs. This chain's CDR3 is CASSIGWREKGQDYGYTF. In nucleotides, the CDR3 is TGCGCCAGCAGCATAGGGTGGCGGGAGAAAGGGCAGGACTATGGCTACACCTTC.